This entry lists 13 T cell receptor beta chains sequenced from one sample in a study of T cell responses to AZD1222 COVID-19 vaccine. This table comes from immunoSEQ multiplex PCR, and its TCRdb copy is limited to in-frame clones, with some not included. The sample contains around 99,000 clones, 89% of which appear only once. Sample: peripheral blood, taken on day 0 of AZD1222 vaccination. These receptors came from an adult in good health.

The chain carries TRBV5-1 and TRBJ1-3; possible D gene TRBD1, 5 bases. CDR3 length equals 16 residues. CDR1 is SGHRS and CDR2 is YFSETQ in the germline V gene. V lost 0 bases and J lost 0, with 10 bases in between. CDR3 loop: CASSLGGTDSGNTIYF. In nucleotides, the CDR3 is TGCGCCAGCAGCTTGGGCGGGACGGACTCTGGAAACACCATATATTTT.

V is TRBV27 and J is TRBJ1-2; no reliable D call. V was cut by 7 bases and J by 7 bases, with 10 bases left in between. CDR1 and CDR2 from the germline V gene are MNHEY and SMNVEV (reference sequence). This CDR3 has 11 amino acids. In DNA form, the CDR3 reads TGTGCCAGCAAAGGATTAGGTGGCTACACCTTC. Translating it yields CASKGLGGYTF.

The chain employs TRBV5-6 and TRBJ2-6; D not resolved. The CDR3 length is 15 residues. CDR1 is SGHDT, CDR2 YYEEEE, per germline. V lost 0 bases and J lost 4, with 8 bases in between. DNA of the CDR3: TGTGCCAGCAGCTTGGTAAGGGCCGGGGCCAACGTCCTGACTTTC. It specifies CASSLVRAGANVLTF.

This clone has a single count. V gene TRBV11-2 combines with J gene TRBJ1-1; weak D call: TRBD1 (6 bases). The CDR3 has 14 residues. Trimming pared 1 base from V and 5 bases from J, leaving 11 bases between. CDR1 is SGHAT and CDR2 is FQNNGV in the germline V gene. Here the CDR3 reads CASSLAGVTTEAFF. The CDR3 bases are TGTGCCAGCAGCTTAGCAGGGGTTACAACTGAAGCTTTCTTT.

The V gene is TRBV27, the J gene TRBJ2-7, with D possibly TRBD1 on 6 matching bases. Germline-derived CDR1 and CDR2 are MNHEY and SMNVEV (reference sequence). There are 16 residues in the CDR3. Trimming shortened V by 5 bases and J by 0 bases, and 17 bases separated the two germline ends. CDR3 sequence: CASSLDRTPSSYEQYF. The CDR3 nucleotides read TGTGCCAGCAGTCTAGACAGGACCCCAAGCTCCTACGAGCAGTACTTC.

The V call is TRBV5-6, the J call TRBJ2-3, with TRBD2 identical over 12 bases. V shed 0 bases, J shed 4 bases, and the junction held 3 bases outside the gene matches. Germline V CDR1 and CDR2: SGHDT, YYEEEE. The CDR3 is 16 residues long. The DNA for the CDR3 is TGTGCCAGCAGCTTGGAACTAGCGGGAGGATCAGATACGCAGTATTTT. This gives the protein CASSLELAGGSDTQYF.

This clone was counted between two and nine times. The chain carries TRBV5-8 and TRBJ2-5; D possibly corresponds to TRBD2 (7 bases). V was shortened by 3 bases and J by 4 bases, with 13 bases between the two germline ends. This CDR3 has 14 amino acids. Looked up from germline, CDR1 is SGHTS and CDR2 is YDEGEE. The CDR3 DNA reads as TGTGCCAGCAGCTCGCGGAGGGGGGGAGAGACCCAGTACTTC. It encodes CASSSRRGGETQYF.

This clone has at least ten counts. CDR3: CASSDRQVSNQPQHF. In DNA, the CDR3 is TGTGCCAGCAGCGATCGACAGGTTAGCAATCAGCCCCAGCATTTT. The chain joins TRBV5-6 to TRBJ1-5; TRBD1 might be the D (6 bases). The CDR3 totals 15 residues. V lost 4 bases, J lost 0 bases, and 11 bases lay in between. Germline V gene data show CDR1 as SGHDT and CDR2 as YYEEEE.

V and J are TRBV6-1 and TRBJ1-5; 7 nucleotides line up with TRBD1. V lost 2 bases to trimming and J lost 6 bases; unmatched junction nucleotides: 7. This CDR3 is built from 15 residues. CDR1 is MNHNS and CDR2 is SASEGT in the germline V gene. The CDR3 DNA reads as TGTGCCAGCAGTGAATCGGGGACAGCGATTCAGCCCCAGCATTTT. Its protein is CASSESGTAIQPQHF.

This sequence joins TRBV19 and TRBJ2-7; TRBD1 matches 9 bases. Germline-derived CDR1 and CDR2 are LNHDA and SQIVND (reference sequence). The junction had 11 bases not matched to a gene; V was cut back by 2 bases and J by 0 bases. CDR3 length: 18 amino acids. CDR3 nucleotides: TGTGCCAGTAGTATAAAAAAGGTCGGGACAGGGAGCTCCTACGAGCAGTACTTC. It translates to CASSIKKVGTGSSYEQYF.

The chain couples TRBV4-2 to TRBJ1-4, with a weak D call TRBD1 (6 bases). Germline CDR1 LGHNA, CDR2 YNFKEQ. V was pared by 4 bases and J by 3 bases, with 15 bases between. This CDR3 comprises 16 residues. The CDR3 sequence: CASSPSAAGANEKLFF. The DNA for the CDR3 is TGTGCCAGCAGCCCCTCGGCGGCAGGGGCTAATGAAAAACTGTTTTTT.

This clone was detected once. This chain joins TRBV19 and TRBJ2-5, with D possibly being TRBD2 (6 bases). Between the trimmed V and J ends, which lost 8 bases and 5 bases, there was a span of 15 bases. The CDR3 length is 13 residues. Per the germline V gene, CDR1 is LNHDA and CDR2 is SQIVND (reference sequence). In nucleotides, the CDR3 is TGTGCCAGTGGCACGGGGGTGGTGGAGACCCAGTACTTC. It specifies CASGTGVVETQYF.

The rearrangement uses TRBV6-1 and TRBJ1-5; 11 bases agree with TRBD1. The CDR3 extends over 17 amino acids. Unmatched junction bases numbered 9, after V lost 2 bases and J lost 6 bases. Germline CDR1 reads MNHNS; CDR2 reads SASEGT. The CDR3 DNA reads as TGTGCCAGCAGTGAAAATTCCGGACAGGGGGCGCGTCAGCCCCAGCATTTT. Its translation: CASSENSGQGARQPQHF.